A single sample gave rise to the 32 T cell receptor beta chains below, sequenced in a study of T cell clusters in autoimmune cytopenias. One tube held mixed TRB-A and TRB-B primer pools for touch-down PCR. Following a re-call of the multiplex PCR reads, TCRdb has one entry per CDR3 protein and lacks DNA. The sample's table shows about 5,000 distinct CDR3 sequences. TRB was amplified from approximately 250 ng of peripheral blood genomic DNA per sample. Sequenced input: peripheral blood. The origin of the receptors is a human donor with an autoimmune cytopenia or autoimmune hepatitis (not recorded which).

This clonotype is deemed medium-sized by its frequency. The V gene is TRBV6-5, the J gene TRBJ2-3; TCRdb's D gene call, TRBD1, goes unchecked for lack of DNA. In germline, CDR1 is MNHEY, CDR2 SVGAGI. CDR3 length equals 12 residues. This CDR3 reads CASSPGFDTQYF.

The genes are TRBV18 and TRBJ2-5. This CDR3 is built from 15 residues. Germline V gene sequence: CDR1 KGHSH, CDR2 LQKENI. The CDR3 protein is CASSPPVGDLETQYF.

This clonotype ranks as medium-sized in terms of frequency. The V and J genes are TRBV30 and TRBJ2-7; without DNA, the TCRdb call of TRBD2 cannot be checked. Germline CDR1 is GTSNPN and CDR2 is SVGIG (reference sequence). The CDR3 has 13 residues. CDR3 sequence: CAWTSGSLDEQYF.

The rearrangement joins TRBV7-2 to TRBJ2-3; as DNA is missing, the TRBD1 call by TCRdb cannot be tested. The germline V gene has CDR1 SGHTA and CDR2 FQGNSA. This CDR3 has 16 amino acids. The CDR3 is CASSIAQGVMTDTQYF.

The chain uses TRBV27 and TRBJ2-1; the D call from TCRdb, TRBD1, cannot be confirmed without DNA. The CDR3 spans 16 residues. CDR1 is MNHEY and CDR2 is SMNVEV in the germline V gene (reference sequence). Here the CDR3 reads CASSSNPDNSYNEQFF.

Frequency places this clonotype as medium-sized. The chain carries TRBV18 and TRBJ1-5. CDR1 and CDR2 from the germline V gene are KGHSH and LQKENI. The CDR3 has 16 amino acids. The CDR3 reads CASSPSTAYSNQPQHF.

According to its frequency, this clonotype is medium-sized. The chain is built from TRBV29-1 and TRBJ1-2; TCRdb reports TRBD1, a call that lacks DNA to check it against. The CDR3 has 13 residues. The germline V gene encodes CDR1 SQVTM and CDR2 ANQGSEA. CDR3 region: CSVEGDRGDGYTF.

This chain uses TRBV18 with TRBJ1-2; TCRdb calls TRBD1, which cannot be checked without DNA. The CDR3 is 13 amino acids. Germline V gene data show CDR1 as KGHSH and CDR2 as LQKENI. The CDR3 region is CASSQGQGDGYTF.

The chain links TRBV6-2 or TRBV6-3 to TRBJ1-5. Germline CDR1 and CDR2: MNHEY and SVGEGT. This CDR3 has 13 amino acids. The CDR3 here is CASSYSGHQPQHF.

The chain uses TRBV7-6 and TRBJ2-7; the TCRdb D gene call, TRBD2, has no DNA to confirm it. Germline CDR1 is SGHVS and CDR2 is FNYEAQ. The CDR3 is 14 amino acids. The CDR3 is CASSRLAGGNEQYF.

V usage is TRBV5-1 and J usage is TRBJ2-3; no DNA is available, so the TRBD2 call from TCRdb remains unchecked. The CDR3 length is 15 residues. The V gene's germline CDR1 is SGHRS and CDR2 YFSETQ. This chain's CDR3 is CASSGLAVSTDTQYF.

This clonotype counts as medium-sized by frequency. The genes are TRBV30 and TRBJ1-3; TCRdb proposes TRBD1, but this gene call is untestable without DNA. The CDR3 is 15 residues long. The V gene's germline CDR1 is GTSNPN and CDR2 SVGIG (reference sequence). CDR3 protein: CAWRRDRYSGNTIYF. The whole variable domain, filled in from reference TRBV30 and TRBJ1-3, reads SQTIHQWPATLVQPVGSPLSLECTVEGTSNPNLYWYRQAAGRGLQLLFYSVGIGQISSEVPQNLSASRPQDRQFILSSKKLLLSDSGFYLCAWRRDRYSGNTIYFGEGSWLTVV.

This clonotype is identified as medium-sized from frequency. The V and J genes are TRBV5-6 and TRBJ2-2; TCRdb reports TRBD1, a call that lacks DNA to check it against. Germline V gives CDR1 SGHDT, CDR2 YYEEEE. There are 15 residues in the CDR3. The chain's CDR3 is CASSLLGGSSGELFF.

The chain uses TRBV30 and TRBJ1-4; without DNA, the TCRdb call of TRBD1 cannot be checked. This CDR3 is built from 14 residues. Per the germline V gene, CDR1 is GTSNPN and CDR2 is SVGIG (reference sequence). This CDR3 reads CAWAGVTEGEKLFF.

Frequency places this clonotype as large. This CDR3 is CSVWTGQNIQYF. The chain carries TRBV29-1 and TRBJ2-4; TCRdb returns TRBD1, unconfirmable since there is no DNA. The CDR3 contains 12 residues. Germline assignment: CDR1 SQVTM and CDR2 ANQGSEA.

The gene calls are TRBV5-1 and TRBJ1-4. Germline values: CDR1 SGHRS, CDR2 YFSETQ. The CDR3 extends over 15 amino acids. The CDR3 protein is CASRENPPPNEKLFF. Full variable domain (missing parts from reference TRBV5-1 and TRBJ1-4): KAGVTQTPRYLIKTRGQQVTLSCSPISGHRSVSWYQQTPGQGLQFLFEYFSETQRNKGNFPGRFSGRQFSNSRSEMNVSTLELGDSALYLCASRENPPPNEKLFFGSGTQLSVL.

Judged by frequency, this clonotype is medium-sized. The V call is TRBV6-5, the J call TRBJ1-4; there is no DNA to check the TCRdb D call of TRBD1. CDR3 length: 15 residues. Per germline, CDR1 MNHEY and CDR2 SVGAGI. The CDR3 here is CASTDAGTGGQKLFF.

This clonotype counts as medium-sized by frequency. The chain has TRBV13 and TRBJ2-2; TCRdb lists TRBD1, though no DNA is available to test this call. This CDR3 comprises 15 residues. The germline gives CDR1 PRHDT, CDR2 FYEKMQ (reference sequence). The CDR3 region is CASSLARGRAGELFF.

This clonotype counts as medium-sized (0.01 to 0.1%) by frequency. The chain combines TRBV19 with TRBJ1-5; the D call from TCRdb, TRBD1, cannot be confirmed without DNA. The CDR3 loop spans 16 amino acids. CDR1 is LNHDA and CDR2 is SQIVND in the germline V gene (reference sequence). The CDR3 spells CASSYLDRDSNQPQHF.

The genes are TRBV14 and TRBJ2-3; lacking DNA, the TRBD1 call made by TCRdb goes unchecked. Germline CDR1 reads SGHDN; CDR2 reads FVKESK. The CDR3 runs to 15 residues. This CDR3 is CASSPQTGRTDTQYF.

This clonotype registers medium-sized by frequency. V gene TRBV5-5 combines with J gene TRBJ2-7; TCRdb's assignment of TRBD1 cannot be checked, as there is no DNA. The CDR3 loop spans 15 amino acids. From germline, CDR1 is SGHKS and CDR2 YYEKEE (reference sequence). CDR3: CASSGTGTGWDEQYF.

By frequency, this clonotype is medium-sized. This rearrangement joins TRBV19 to TRBJ2-7; TCRdb proposes TRBD1, but this gene call is untestable without DNA. Germline V CDR1 and CDR2: LNHDA, SQIVND (reference sequence). CDR3 length equals 15 residues. Here the CDR3 reads CASSRPGQGLYEQYF. The full variable domain, completed using reference TRBV19 and TRBJ2-7, is DGGITQSPKYLFRKEGQNVTLSCEQNLNHDAMYWYRQDPGQGLRLIYYSQIVNDFQKGDIAEGYSVSREKKESFPLTVTSAQKNPTAFYLCASSRPGQGLYEQYFGPGTRLTVT.

The rearrangement uses TRBV7-2 and TRBJ1-2; the TCRdb call, TRBD1, lacks DNA for checking. CDR1 SGHTA and CDR2 FQGNSA come from the germline V gene. The CDR3 contains 14 residues. CDR3 protein: CASIGDQGAQGYTF. Full variable domain (missing parts from reference TRBV7-2 and TRBJ1-2): GAGVSQSPSNKVTEKGKDVELRCDPISGHTALYWYRQSLGQGLEFLIYFQGNSAPDKSGLPSDRFSAERTGGSVSTLTIQRTQQEDSAVYLCASIGDQGAQGYTFGSGTRLTVV.

J is TRBJ1-6 and V is TRBV19; the TCRdb D gene call, TRBD1, has no DNA to confirm it. Germline V lookup: CDR1 LNHDA, CDR2 SQIVND (reference sequence). The CDR3 spans 16 residues. The CDR3 spells CASSMFLVDNNSPLHF.

The J gene is TRBJ1-6, the V gene TRBV12-3 or TRBV12-4; TCRdb's assignment of TRBD1 cannot be checked, as there is no DNA. The CDR3 has 16 residues. The CDR3 sequence: CASRGTGARYNSPLHF.

The chain uses TRBV24-1 and TRBJ1-2; without DNA, the TCRdb call of TRBD1 cannot be checked. The germline CDR1 and CDR2 sequences are KGHDR and SFDVKD. The CDR3 extends over 13 amino acids. The CDR3 is CATSDRNRGGYTF.

This chain joins TRBV5-4 and TRBJ2-7; TCRdb outputs TRBD1, but without DNA this stays unchecked. The CDR3 totals 16 residues. CDR1 and CDR2 from the germline V gene are SGHNT and YYREEE (reference sequence). The CDR3 region is CASSPEGGRSSYEQYF. Together with reference TRBV5-4 and TRBJ2-7, the CDR3 gives the full variable domain: ETGVTQSPTHLIKTRGQQVTLRCSSQSGHNTVSWYQQALGQGPQFIFQYYREEENGRGNFPPRFSGLQFPNYSSELNVNALELDDSALYLCASSPEGGRSSYEQYFGPGTRLTVT.

The rearrangement links TRBV30 to TRBJ2-3; TCRdb outputs TRBD1, but without DNA this stays unchecked. The CDR3 consists of 12 residues. Per germline, CDR1 GTSNPN and CDR2 SVGIG (reference sequence). The CDR3 region is CAWRWGIDTQYF.

V usage is TRBV12-3 or TRBV12-4 and J usage is TRBJ1-5; as DNA is missing, the TRBD1 call by TCRdb cannot be tested. The CDR3 is made up of 17 amino acids. The CDR3 loop reads CASSLPPTGGEIQPQHF.

V usage is TRBV12-3 or TRBV12-4 and J usage is TRBJ2-3; the D gene TCRdb calls, TRBD2, cannot be checked with no DNA. This CDR3 has 14 residues. CDR3 loop: CASSLAGGGYTQYF.

This clonotype is identified as medium-sized (0.01 to 0.1%) from frequency. V is TRBV6-5 and J is TRBJ2-5; the TCRdb call, TRBD2, lacks DNA for checking. The CDR3 has 17 residues. Germline assignment: CDR1 MNHEY and CDR2 SVGAGI. The CDR3 loop is CASRTERGRSLVETQYF.

The V and J genes are TRBV15 and TRBJ2-7; TCRdb calls TRBD2, which cannot be checked without DNA. The CDR3 has 17 residues. CDR1 and CDR2 from the germline V gene are LNHNV and YYDKDF (reference sequence). The CDR3 reads CATSRESVGLAVLEQYF. The whole variable domain, filled in from reference TRBV15 and TRBJ2-7, reads DAMVIQNPRYQVTQFGKPVTLSCSQTLNHNVMYWYQQKSSQAPKLLFHYYDKDFNNEADTPDNFQSRRPNTSFCFLDIRSPGLGDTAMYLCATSRESVGLAVLEQYFGPGTRLTVT.